The TCR beta chain described here comes from a study of blood T cells in healthy people across ages. The study, taken as a whole, reports: Naive T cell percentage showed a strong correlation with the diversity of TCR beta.

Donor samples were obtained from healthy Caucasian individuals from Russia, aged about 6 to 95. A sample-barcoded 5' primer and a J-beta primer mix were used in a second PCR of roughly 7 to 11 cycles. TCRdb recomputed calls from the 5' RACE reads with MiXCR, one row per CDR3 protein. The sample holds 650,000 to 700,000 distinct CDR3 sequences; 40% to 65% are singletons and the top ten take 13%. On this clonotype: What it binds is not known.

The CDR3 runs 14 residues. The ends lost 3 bases at V and 10 bases at J; junction bases unmatched: 3. Germline lookup yields CDR1 MGHRA and CDR2 YSYEKL. The chain recombines TRBV4-1 with TRBJ1-6; 10 nucleotides match TRBD1. The origin of this receptor is a woman at least 80 years old in good health. The sample was blood. This CDR3 is CASSQTGGKSPLHF. In DNA, the CDR3 is TGCGCCAGCAGCCAGACAGGGGGCAAATCACCCCTCCACTTT.